These T cell receptor beta chains were read from a single sample in a study of cytomegalovirus exposure and HLA in healthy donors. Here immunoSEQ multiplex PCR was the method, and the copy in TCRdb shows in-frame clones only, minus some. Of 150,000 to 200,000 clones in the sample, around 85% were seen once. Sequencing was done on a sample of PBMCs. The receptor set was obtained from a boy between 2 and 10 years old in good health and CMV-seronegative. Each CDR3 is given with its conserved first and last residue. A D gene is named only where the DNA matches it firmly. Only some rows state a clone size, as once, few, many or a class for expanded clones.

>-|16|TRBJ1-2|TRBV27|TRBD1
CASSLHGGDRGRGYTF
TGTGCCAGCAGTTTACATGGGGGGGACAGGGGACGGGGCTACACCTTC
>-|20|TRBJ1-4|TRBV5-1|-
CASSLGGSGAVWDLSEKLFF
TGCGCCAGCAGCTTGGGGGGGTCTGGCGCAGTCTGGGACTTGAGTGAAAAACTGTTTTTT
>-|15|TRBJ2-1|TRBV6-1|TRBD1
CASRLEDRGWNEQFF
TGTGCCAGTAGGCTAGAAGACAGGGGGTGGAATGAGCAGTTCTTC
>once|18|TRBJ1-2|TRBV7-9|TRBD1
CSSSEKGGQGELFRGYTF
TGTTCCAGCAGCGAAAAGGGGGGACAGGGGGAATTATTCCGTGGCTACACCTTC
>-|17|TRBJ2-4|TRBV4-2|TRBD1
CASSAQARGLAKNIQYF
TGTGCCAGCAGCGCACAGGCGAGGGGGCTAGCCAAAAACATTCAGTACTTC
>-|12|TRBJ1-2|TRBV7-8|TRBD1
CASSRTGEGYTF
TGTGCCAGCAGCAGAACAGGGGAAGGCTACACCTTC
>-|15|TRBJ2-3|TRBV27|TRBD2
CATTPGREVADTQYF
TGTGCCACCACTCCCGGGCGGGAGGTTGCAGATACGCAGTATTTT
>-|15|TRBJ2-3|TRBV12-5|-
CASGLRGSRTDTQYF
TGTGCTAGTGGTTTGAGGGGGTCCCGCACAGATACGCAGTATTTT
>once|15|TRBJ2-1|TRBV7-2|-
CASSALGSSYNEQFF
TGTGCCAGCAGCGCGCTAGGGAGCTCCTACAATGAGCAGTTCTTC
>-|16|TRBJ2-3|TRBV14|-
CASSQGGKTYTDTQYF
TGTGCCAGCAGCCAAGGCGGGAAGACCTACACAGATACGCAGTATTTT
>-|13|TRBJ1-5|TRBV7-9|-
CASSLEVDMPQHF
TGTGCCAGCAGCTTAGAAGTTGACATGCCCCAGCATTTT
>-|14|TRBJ2-7|TRBV5-4|-
CASSLRGPSYEQYF
TGTGCCAGCAGCTTGCGCGGCCCCTCCTACGAGCAGTACTTC
>-|17|TRBJ2-3|TRBV14|TRBD2
CASSLLLGRGGADTQYF
TGTGCCAGCAGCCTTCTCCTCGGGCGGGGAGGGGCAGATACGCAGTATTTT
>-|12|TRBJ1-1|TRBV2|-
CANDRRNTEAFF
TGTGCCAACGACAGGAGGAACACTGAAGCTTTCTTT
>-|15|TRBJ2-3|TRBV7-9|-
CASSLEGLSTDTQYF
TGTGCCAGCAGCTTAGAGGGGCTTAGCACAGATACGCAGTATTTT
>-|15|TRBJ2-7|TRBV5-1|TRBD2
CASSPRGRGDYEQYF
TGCGCCAGCAGCCCTAGGGGACGGGGGGACTACGAGCAGTACTTC
>-|18|TRBJ2-1|TRBV7-9|TRBD2
CASSLEGLAGGTYNEQFF
TGTGCCAGCAGCTTAGAGGGACTAGCGGGAGGAACATACAATGAGCAGTTCTTC
>-|15|TRBJ2-7|TRBV15|TRBD2
CATSRDLGLAGEQYF
TGTGCCACCAGCAGAGATCTGGGACTAGCGGGCGAGCAGTACTTC
>-|14|TRBJ2-3|TRBV6-5|TRBD2
CASSSLAGSDTQYF
TGTGCCAGCAGTTCCCTAGCGGGGTCAGATACGCAGTATTTT
>-|21|TRBJ2-2|TRBV19|TRBD2
CATPLGVTSGRTIRNTGELFF
TGTGCCACCCCCTTGGGGGTGACTAGCGGGAGGACCATCCGCAACACCGGGGAGCTGTTTTTT
>-|15|TRBJ2-3|TRBV30|-
CACFNRVSSTDTQYF
TGTGCCTGTTTTAACCGAGTGTCTAGCACAGATACGCAGTATTTT
>once|15|TRBJ2-3|TRBV5-6|-
CASSWGVSSTDTQYF
TGTGCCAGCAGCTGGGGGGTTTCTAGCACAGATACGCAGTATTTT
>-|15|TRBJ2-2|TRBV6-1|TRBD1
CASSSYRGNTGELFF
TGTGCCAGCAGTTCTTACAGGGGAAACACCGGGGAGCTGTTTTTT
>medium-sized|14|TRBJ1-5|TRBV13|-
CASSTMGGQEPQHF
TGTGCCAGCAGCACCATGGGTGGGCAAGAGCCCCAGCATTTT
>-|15|TRBJ2-4|TRBV21-1|-
CASSKCRDRQGVQYF
TGTGCCAGCAGCAAATGTAGAGACCGGCAAGGGGTTCAGTACTTC
>-|18|TRBJ1-3|TRBV28|TRBD1
CASRDSYSTIDSGNTIYF
TGTGCCAGCCGGGACAGCTACTCGACAATAGACTCTGGAAACACCATATATTTT
>few|14|TRBJ2-1|TRBV6-5|TRBD2
CASRPGLAGHEQFF
TGTGCCAGCAGACCGGGACTAGCGGGGCATGAGCAGTTCTTC
>-|15|TRBJ2-7|TRBV15|-
CATSSRGAGEDEQYF
TGTGCCACCAGCTCCCGGGGGGCGGGAGAGGACGAGCAGTACTTC
>-|14|TRBJ2-3|TRBV5-6|-
CASSLASETDTQYF
TGTGCCAGCAGCTTGGCTAGCGAAACAGATACGCAGTATTTT
>-|16|TRBJ2-2|TRBV19|TRBD2
CASTTSGSILTGELFF
TGTGCCAGTACAACGAGCGGGAGTATCCTAACCGGGGAGCTGTTTTTT
>-|16|TRBJ2-7|TRBV9|TRBD2
CASSARLAGGPHEQYF
TGTGCCAGCAGCGCCCGACTAGCGGGAGGGCCCCACGAGCAGTACTTC
>-|16|TRBJ2-1|TRBV11-2|-
CASSLFWYSSYNEQFF
TGTGCCAGCAGCTTATTCTGGTACAGCTCCTACAATGAGCAGTTCTTC
>once|14|TRBJ2-1|TRBV7-9|-
CAGEGGISYNEQFF
TGTGCCGGCGAAGGAGGGATATCCTACAATGAGCAGTTCTTC
>-|17|TRBJ1-5|TRBV21-1|-
CASSKGPRDRGSQPQHF
TGTGCCAGCAGCAAAGGGCCCCGGGACAGGGGGTCTCAGCCCCAGCATTTT
>-|12|TRBJ1-5|TRBV6-5|-
CASISVNQPQHF
TGTGCCAGCATTTCGGTAAATCAGCCCCAGCATTTT
>-|17|TRBJ2-2|TRBV28|TRBD2
CASSFPSGIRGTGELFF
TGTGCCAGCAGTTTTCCTAGCGGGATCCGGGGCACCGGGGAGCTGTTTTTT
>-|18|TRBJ2-4|TRBV28|-
CASSFVAGLTLAKNIQYF
TGTGCCAGCAGTTTCGTAGCCGGACTGACTCTAGCCAAAAACATTCAGTACTTC
>once|15|TRBJ2-7|TRBV19|-
CASSIGPGTNYEQYF
TGTGCCAGTAGTATAGGGCCCGGGACAAACTACGAGCAGTACTTC
>-|15|TRBJ2-1|TRBV2|TRBD2
CARRDGTSGSNEQFF
TGTGCCAGACGTGACGGGACTAGCGGGAGTAATGAGCAGTTCTTC
>-|15|TRBJ1-5|TRBV6-6|TRBD1
CASPGTGGNNQPQHF
TGTGCCAGTCCCGGGACAGGGGGTAACAATCAGCCCCAGCATTTT
>-|15|TRBJ2-6|TRBV28|-
CASRPQGSGANVLTF
TGTGCCAGCAGACCCCAGGGCTCTGGGGCCAACGTCCTGACTTTC
>-|14|TRBJ2-5|TRBV4-1|-
CASSRGLPGETQYF
TGCGCCAGCAGCCGGGGACTCCCTGGAGAGACCCAGTACTTC
>few|14|TRBJ2-2|TRBV2|TRBD2
CASNGGLATGELFF
TGTGCCAGCAACGGGGGACTAGCGACCGGGGAGCTGTTTTTT
>-|16|TRBJ1-6|TRBV4-2|TRBD1
CASSQKAPQGASPLHF
TGTGCCAGCAGCCAAAAAGCACCCCAGGGGGCATCACCCCTCCACTTT
>-|14|TRBJ2-7|TRBV19|TRBD2
CASSILAGGVEQYF
TGTGCCAGTAGTATCCTAGCGGGAGGCGTCGAGCAGTACTTC
>-|14|TRBJ2-2|TRBV6-1|-
CASSAGVNTGELFF
TGTGCCAGCAGTGCGGGGGTGAACACCGGGGAGCTGTTTTTT
>-|16|TRBJ2-5|TRBV6-1|-
CASSETRGGARETQYF
TGTGCCAGCAGTGAAACCCGTGGGGGGGCAAGGGAGACCCAGTACTTC
>-|15|TRBJ2-1|TRBV11-3|-
CASSPNGPTRGEQFF
TGTGCCAGCAGCCCTAATGGCCCTACCCGAGGTGAGCAGTTCTTC
>few|16|TRBJ2-7|TRBV27|-
CASSGGPPQSSYEQYF
TGTGCCAGCAGTGGAGGACCACCCCAGAGCTCCTACGAGCAGTACTTC
>-|14|TRBJ1-5|TRBV30|-
CAWERGGGNQPQHF
TGTGCCTGGGAGCGTGGGGGCGGCAATCAGCCCCAGCATTTT
>-|15|TRBJ1-6|TRBV19|-
CASSISTGLGSPLHF
TGTGCCAGTAGTATCTCTACAGGGCTGGGTTCACCCCTCCACTTT
>few|15|TRBJ2-7|TRBV6-5|TRBD2
CASSYGELAKYEQYF
TGTGCCAGCAGTTACGGGGAACTAGCGAAATACGAGCAGTACTTC
>once|16|TRBJ1-1|TRBV15|-
CATSRPQESMNTEAFF
TGTGCCACCAGCAGACCGCAGGAAAGCATGAACACTGAAGCTTTCTTT